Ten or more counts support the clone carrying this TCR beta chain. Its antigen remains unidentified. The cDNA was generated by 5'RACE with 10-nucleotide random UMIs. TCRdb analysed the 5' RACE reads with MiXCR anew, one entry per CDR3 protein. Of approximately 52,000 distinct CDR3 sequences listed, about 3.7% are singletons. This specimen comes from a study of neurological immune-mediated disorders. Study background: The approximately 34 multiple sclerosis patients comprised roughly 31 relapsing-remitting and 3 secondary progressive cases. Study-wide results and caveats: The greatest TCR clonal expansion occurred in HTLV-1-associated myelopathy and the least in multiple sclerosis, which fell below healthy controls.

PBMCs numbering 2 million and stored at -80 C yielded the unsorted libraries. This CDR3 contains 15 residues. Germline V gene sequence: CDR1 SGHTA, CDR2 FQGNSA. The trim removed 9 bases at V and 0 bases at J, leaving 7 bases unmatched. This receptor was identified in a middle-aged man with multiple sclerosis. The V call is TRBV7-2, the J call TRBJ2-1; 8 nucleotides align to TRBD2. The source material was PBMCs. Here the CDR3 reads CASTYGGGSYNEQFF. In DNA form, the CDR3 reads TGTGCCAGTACTTACGGGGGGGGCTCCTACAATGAGCAGTTCTTC.